This record concerns one T cell receptor (beta chain) sequence. No cognate antigen has been identified for it. Base qualities are not provided; no much larger clone lies one nucleotide away. The method was the immunoSEQ multiplex PCR assay. The table was pulled from immuneACCESS by TCRdb, which kept in-frame rearrangements only. Such tables lose some clones; where checked, under half of the loss comes from unresolved V genes, and the rest has no known cause. This sample is represented by around 72,000 clones; approximately 80% of them were singletons. About 6.6% of the sample lies in the top ten. The entry originates in a study of radiotherapy plus CTLA-4 blockade in lung cancer (dated by TCRdb to 2017 to 2018). With regard to the full study: Among enrolled patients, 15% to 20% had an objective response and about 30% reached disease control. Paper-wide results and their limitations: Increased serum interferon-beta after radiation, together with early dynamic changes in blood T cell clones, were reported to be the strongest predictors of response. TCR clones derived from tumors expanded in peripheral blood after treatment with radiotherapy and ipilimumab.

In this study, focal radiation therapy paired with CTLA-4 blockade (ipilimumab) was tested in patients who had chemo-refractory metastatic non-small-cell lung cancer. V trim: 3 bases; J trim: 4 bases; unmatched bases: 7. The CDR3 covers 16 residues, taking in both the cysteine and the phenylalanine. Only the CDR3 portion is preserved as DNA: 48 bases, with reading frame beginning at the first base. Per the germline V gene, SNHLY is the CDR1 and FYNNEI is the CDR2. The rearrangement joined TRBV2 to TRBJ1-5; TRBD1 lines up with 9 middle nucleotides. The sample consisted of peripheral blood, taken from a patient treated with radiotherapy plus ipilimumab. The receptor was isolated from a human donor with non-small cell lung cancer who had a complete response to radiotherapy plus ipilimumab. The encoded CDR3 is CASSEGQGRSNQPQHF. The DNA is as follows: TGTGCCAGCAGTGAGGGACAGGGTCGGTCGAATCAGCCCCAGCATTTT.